Described below is a single TCR beta chain sequence and its context. This CDR3 is 14 amino acids long. The germline gives CDR1 LGHNA, CDR2 YSLEER. The V gene lost 4 bases and the J gene lost 3 bases, with 11 bases spanning the gap. The sample belongs to a study of radiotherapy plus CTLA-4 blockade in lung cancer. Overall study context: Across the patients, objective responses occurred in more than 15%, and disease control in under 40%.

Patients with chemo-refractory metastatic non-small-cell lung cancer received focal radiation plus CTLA-4 blockade with ipilimumab. Sequenced by immunoSEQ multiplex PCR; TCRdb stores in-frame clones only, minus some. Here the sample spans 75,000 to 95,000 clones, less than 80% being singletons. The input for sequencing was peripheral blood, taken from a patient treated with radiotherapy plus ipilimumab. The gene calls are TRBV4-3 and TRBJ2-3; D remains unclear. The receptor comes from a human donor with non-small cell lung cancer that progressed on radiotherapy plus ipilimumab. The CDR3 DNA sequence: TGCGCCAGCAGCCCCGAGCGAGTTACAGATACGCAGTATTTT. Its protein product is CASSPERVTDTQYF.